These 25 T cell receptor beta chains share one sample of origin, sequenced in a study of blood T cell repertoires in COVID-19. Clones were sequenced by immunoSEQ multiplex PCR, and TCRdb holds only the in-frame ones, with some missing. This table holds about 120,000 clones, roughly 90% found once. Sequenced: peripheral blood. These receptors all stem from a man aged 55 to 70 with COVID-19, enrolled during active disease.

The chain recombines TRBV12-3 or TRBV12-4 with TRBJ1-1, with D unresolved. The V end was cut by 10 bases, the J end by 0 bases, with 12 bases between. This CDR3 is built from 13 residues. CDR3 loop: CATMIALNTEAFF. Written as DNA, the CDR3 is TGTGCCACCATGATAGCGTTGAACACTGAAGCTTTCTTT.

The J gene is TRBJ1-1, the V gene TRBV19; the D is unclear. Germline CDR1 reads LNHDA; CDR2 reads SQIVND (reference sequence). V lost 7 bases and J lost 1, with 13 bases in between. This CDR3 is 14 amino acids long. The CDR3 sequence: CASKRTDSNTEAFF. CDR3 nucleotides: TGTGCCAGTAAGAGAACGGACTCGAACACTGAAGCTTTCTTT.

V is TRBV18 and J is TRBJ1-1, with 10 bases that match TRBD1. CDR3 length: 15 residues. CDR1 KGHSH and CDR2 LQKENI come from the germline V gene. J gave up 10 bases and V 4 bases, and 12 bases lay outside the gene matches. CDR3 DNA: TGTGCCAGCTCACTGGAGACAGGGGGCGCTTCAGGAGCTTTCTTT. This translates into CASSLETGGASGAFF.

This clone came up once. V and J are TRBV6-4 and TRBJ1-2, with TRBD1 matching over 8 bases. This CDR3 is built from 15 residues. Losses at the gene ends were 1 base for V and 2 bases for J; bases not matched to a gene: 3. Germline CDR1 reads MRHNA; CDR2 reads SNTAGT. The CDR3 nucleotides read TGTGCCAGCAGTGACTTCAGGGGGCAGAACTATGGCTACACCTTC. As protein: CASSDFRGQNYGYTF.

This clone has a single count. The chain combines TRBV30 with TRBJ2-2; D call uncertain. V was clipped by 2 bases and J by 6 bases, with 10 bases between them. The CDR3 is 13 amino acids. Germline-derived CDR1 and CDR2 are GTSNPN and SVGIG (reference sequence). CDR3 in amino acids: CAWSPLSPGELFF. Written as DNA, the CDR3 is TGTGCCTGGAGTCCCCTATCCCCCGGGGAGCTGTTTTTT.

This rearrangement joins TRBV11-3 to TRBJ2-2; the match to TRBD2 covers 9 bases. CDR3 length: 16 residues. Germline CDR1 and CDR2: SGHNT and YENEEA. J lost 7 bases, V lost 5 bases, and 11 bases had no gene match. The CDR3 loop is CASSLPLAGEVGELFF. In DNA form, the CDR3 reads TGTGCCAGCAGCCTTCCTTTAGCGGGAGAAGTCGGGGAGCTGTTTTTT.

V is TRBV4-3 and J is TRBJ1-1; 7 bases map to TRBD1. The V gene end was trimmed by 3 bases and the J gene end by 3 bases; junction bases not matched to a gene: 10. Germline CDR1 and CDR2: LGHNA and YSLEER. There are 16 residues in the CDR3. In DNA form, the CDR3 reads TGCGCCAGCAGCCAGGTATACCCCCAGGGGGACACTGAAGCTTTCTTT. Amino acid sequence: CASSQVYPQGDTEAFF.

The chain has TRBV3-1 (or the pseudogene TRBV3-2) and TRBJ1-6, with D hard to call. V was pared by 0 bases and J by 7 bases, with 10 bases between. Germline-derived CDR1 and CDR2 are LGHDT and YNNKEL (reference sequence). This CDR3 spans 15 amino acids. The chain's CDR3 is CASSQDEELNSPLHF. CDR3 DNA: TGTGCCAGCAGCCAAGATGAGGAACTAAATTCACCCCTCCACTTT.

The CDR3 loop is CASSWFTGGPEAFF. In DNA, the CDR3 is TGTGCCAGCAGCTGGTTCACAGGGGGCCCTGAAGCTTTCTTT. This sequence joins TRBV7-2 and TRBJ1-1; TRBD1 aligns across 9 bases. In germline, CDR1 is SGHTA, CDR2 FQGNSA. This CDR3 has 14 residues. Unmatched junction bases numbered 6, after V lost 4 bases and J lost 6 bases.

The gene calls are TRBV4-2 and TRBJ2-2; the match to TRBD2 covers 10 bases. The CDR3 is 17 amino acids. V lost 0 bases, J lost 6 bases, and 7 bases stayed unmatched. Germline CDR1 is LGHNA and CDR2 is YNFKEQ. The CDR3 coding sequence is TGTGCCAGCAGCCAAGAACCTAGCGGGAGTTCGGCCGGGGAGCTGTTTTTT. Its protein is CASSQEPSGSSAGELFF.

V is TRBV19 and J is TRBJ2-1; possibly TRBD1 for D (6 bases). This CDR3 is 16 amino acids long. The V end lost 4 bases, the J end lost 4 bases, and 17 bases lay between the germline ends. Germline V CDR1 and CDR2: LNHDA, SQIVND (reference sequence). CDR3 region: CASSKTGPLFYNEQFF. DNA of the CDR3: TGTGCCAGTAGTAAGACAGGTCCTCTATTTTACAATGAGCAGTTCTTC.

This rearrangement joins TRBV9 to TRBJ1-2; no firm D call. Germline CDR1 reads SGDLS; CDR2 reads YYNGEE. V was pared by 7 bases and J by 2 bases, with 9 bases between. The CDR3 length is 12 residues. In nucleotides, the CDR3 is TGTGCCAGCGGAAGAGGAAACTATGGCTACACCTTC. Translation gives CASGRGNYGYTF.

V gene TRBV27 combines with J gene TRBJ2-1, with D unclear. V was clipped by 10 bases and J by 6 bases, with 7 bases between them. The CDR3 sequence is 10 residues long. CDR1 MNHEY and CDR2 SMNVEV come from the germline V gene (reference sequence). The CDR3 nucleotides are TGTGCCATCTTCAGCAATGAGCAGTTCTTC. Translated: CAIFSNEQFF.

This clone was detected only once. V is TRBV5-4 and J is TRBJ2-1; a possible D gene is TRBD1 (6 bases). Germline CDR1 SGHNT, CDR2 YYREEE (reference sequence). The CDR3 covers 15 residues. Trimming left V 3 bases short and J 1 base short, with 11 bases between. The CDR3 nucleotides are TGTGCCAGCAGCTCACAGGGTGGATCCTACAATGAGCAGTTCTTC. It specifies CASSSQGGSYNEQFF. The variable domain in full, with the rest retrieved from reference TRBV5-4 and TRBJ2-1, is ETGVTQSPTHLIKTRGQQVTLRCSSQSGHNTVSWYQQALGQGPQFIFQYYREEENGRGNFPPRFSGLQFPNYSSELNVNALELDDSALYLCASSSQGGSYNEQFFGPGTRLTVL.

There are a few counts of this clone. The chain has TRBV5-1 and TRBJ2-2; no clear D gene. CDR3 size: 13 residues. V was pared by 2 bases and J by 1 base, with 3 bases between. The germline CDR1 and CDR2 sequences are SGHRS and YFSETQ. DNA of the CDR3: TGCGCCAGCAGCTTCAAGAACACCGGGGAGCTGTTTTTT. Protein sequence: CASSFKNTGELFF.

V and J are TRBV5-5 and TRBJ1-5, with D perhaps TRBD1 (6 bases). This CDR3 is built from 13 residues. V gave up 5 bases and J gave up 7 bases, with 13 bases separating them. Per germline, CDR1 SGHKS and CDR2 YYEKEE (reference sequence). The CDR3 region is CASSFDTGQPQHF. Written as DNA, the CDR3 is TGTGCCAGCAGTTTTGATACAGGGCAGCCCCAGCATTTT.

The chain couples TRBV6-1 to TRBJ2-5; D may be TRBD1 (5 bases). The germline V gene has CDR1 MNHNS and CDR2 SASEGT. The CDR3 is 14 residues long. Deletions cut 1 base from V and 2 bases from J, with 8 bases between. The CDR3 spells CASSEGDRQETQYF. The CDR3 DNA follows: TGTGCCAGCAGTGAAGGAGACAGACAAGAGACCCAGTACTTC.

CDR3 in DNA: TGTGCCAGCAGTTATCCTGAGGGTGAGACCCAGTACTTC. Translation gives CASSYPEGETQYF. The V and J genes are TRBV6-5 and TRBJ2-5; D possibly corresponds to TRBD2 (5 bases). The CDR3 runs 13 residues. V dropped 3 bases and J dropped 5 bases, with 10 bases sitting between them. In germline, CDR1 is MNHEY, CDR2 SVGAGI.

This clone appeared a single time. The chain is built from TRBV11-3 and TRBJ2-1, with TRBD2 as a possible D gene (6 bases). CDR1 SGHNT and CDR2 YENEEA come from the germline V gene. Trimming took off 5 bases at V and 9 bases at J, with 11 bases between the two ends. The CDR3 extends over 12 amino acids. Here the CDR3 reads CASSTLAVEQFF. CDR3 in DNA: TGTGCCAGCAGCACCTTAGCGGTTGAGCAGTTCTTC. Based on the CDR3 plus reference TRBV11-3 and TRBJ2-1, the full variable domain is EAGVVQSPRYKIIEKKQPVAFWCNPISGHNTLYWYLQNLGQGPELLIRYENEEAVDDSQLPKDRFSAERLKGVDSTLKIQPAELGDSAVYLCASSTLAVEQFFGPGTRLTVL.

This clone was recorded a few times. This chain links TRBV19 with TRBJ1-2; weak D call: TRBD1 (5 bases). The germline V and J ends were trimmed by 0 bases and 2 bases, with 7 bases remaining between them. Germline CDR1 LNHDA, CDR2 SQIVND (reference sequence). The CDR3 has 14 amino acids. The CDR3 bases are TGTGCCAGTAGTATAGAGGCAGGGAACTATGGCTACACCTTC. It codes for CASSIEAGNYGYTF.

The V and J genes are TRBV7-2 and TRBJ2-1; 10 bases match TRBD2. CDR1 and CDR2 (germline): SGHTA, FQGNSA. V lost 5 bases to trimming and J lost 0 bases; unmatched junction nucleotides: 7. CDR3 length: 17 amino acids. In DNA, the CDR3 is TGTGCCAGCAGCCCACGGACTAGCGGATCCTCCTACAATGAGCAGTTCTTC. Translation: CASSPRTSGSSYNEQFF.

This chain joins TRBV21-1 and TRBJ2-6; the DNA was not used to check the table's D call, TRBD1. TRBV21-1 is a recognized pseudogene. This CDR3 is built from 17 residues. In nucleotides, the CDR3 is TGTGCCAGCAGCCTCCGGGACAGCCCCACTGGGGCCAACGTCCTGACTTTC. The encoded protein is CASSLRDSPTGANVLTF.

J is TRBJ2-5 and V is TRBV19, with D tentatively TRBD2 (6 bases). The V gene lost 4 bases and the J gene lost 4 bases, with 10 bases spanning the gap. The CDR3 length is 13 residues. In germline, CDR1 is LNHDA, CDR2 SQIVND (reference sequence). The CDR3 here is CASSTGLSETQYF. Here the CDR3 DNA reads TGTGCCAGTAGTACGGGACTGTCAGAGACCCAGTACTTC.

The chain uses TRBV12-3 or TRBV12-4 and TRBJ1-4; the D gene is possibly TRBD1 (5 bases). The V end lost 3 bases, the J end lost 5 bases, and 7 bases lay between the germline ends. This CDR3 is built from 13 residues. The CDR3 here is CASSLGGNEKLFF. DNA for the CDR3: TGTGCCAGCAGTTTGGGGGGAAATGAAAAACTGTTTTTT.

V and J are TRBV7-2 and TRBJ1-4; maybe TRBD1 (6 bases). CDR1 is SGHTA and CDR2 is FQGNSA in the germline V gene. The CDR3 contains 15 residues. V was trimmed by 6 bases and J by 7 bases, leaving 18 bases between them. The CDR3 region is CASSSQVGAREKLFF. The CDR3 bases are TGTGCCAGCAGTTCCCAGGTGGGGGCGCGTGAAAAACTGTTTTTT.